One sample yielded the 11 T cell receptor beta chains listed below, sequenced in a study of OX40 agonist ivuxolimab in advanced cancers. TCRdb's table, derived via immunoSEQ multiplex PCR, lists solely in-frame clones and lacks some. This table has tens of thousands of clones, roughly nine tenths appearing once. Sample: CD4+ or CD8+ T cells sorted from blood, taken in a trial of the OX40 agonist ivuxolimab. These receptors were collected from an adult with an advanced solid tumor such as melanoma, head and neck, liver or kidney cancer.

This chain links TRBV6-6 with TRBJ2-1; TRBD2 matches at 12 bases. Germline CDR1 MNHNY, CDR2 SVGAGI (reference sequence). V trimming: 4 bases; J trimming: 8 bases; junction bases outside the gene matches: 6. The CDR3 extends over 15 amino acids. The CDR3 nucleotides read TGTGCCAGCAGTTTTCTAGCGGGAGGGCCGTATGAGCAGTTCTTC. Translating gives CASSFLAGGPYEQFF.

This chain joins TRBV11-3 and TRBJ2-3; 8 bases agree with TRBD1. Germline CDR1 SGHNT, CDR2 YENEEA. The CDR3 is 15 amino acids. Losses at the gene ends were 1 base for V and 4 bases for J; bases not matched to a gene: 4. CDR3 amino acids: CASSLGQGMSDTQYF. CDR3 nucleotides: TGTGCCAGCAGCTTAGGACAGGGGATGTCAGATACGCAGTATTTT.

The chain joins TRBV9 to TRBJ2-2; D gene ambiguous. Looked up from germline, CDR1 is SGDLS and CDR2 is YYNGEE. V lost 3 bases, J lost 4 bases, and 13 bases lay in between. The CDR3 has 15 amino acids. The CDR3 here is CASSARTPGTGELFF. CDR3 DNA sequence: TGTGCCAGCAGCGCTCGGACGCCAGGCACCGGGGAGCTGTTTTTT.

The chain couples TRBV21-1 to TRBJ2-7; no check of the table's D call, TRBD2, against the DNA was made. TRBV21-1 is reported as a pseudogene. CDR3 length equals 16 residues. CDR3: CASSKVGREPPYEQYF. CDR3 DNA: TGTGCCAGCAGCAAAGTGGGGCGGGAGCCCCCCTACGAGCAGTACTTC.

This clone was seen a single time. The chain joins TRBV19 to TRBJ2-6; D remains ambiguous. The CDR3 spans 14 residues. V lost 7 bases to trimming and J lost 4 bases, with 11 bases between them. In germline, CDR1 is LNHDA, CDR2 SQIVND (reference sequence). CDR3 DNA: TGTGCCAGTAAAACGACCGCGGGGGCCAACGTCCTGACTTTC. Amino acid sequence: CASKTTAGANVLTF.

The chain combines TRBV4-1 with TRBJ1-4, with D unclear. CDR1 and CDR2 (germline): MGHRA, YSYEKL. The CDR3 contains 18 residues. The V gene lost 1 base and the J gene lost 2 bases, with 17 bases spanning the gap. The CDR3 here is CASSQVGRPVSTNEKLFF. In nucleotides, the CDR3 is TGCGCCAGCAGCCAAGTGGGCAGGCCTGTGTCGACTAATGAAAAACTGTTTTTT.

V usage is TRBV28 and J usage is TRBJ2-7, with 9 bases matching TRBD2. The V gene's germline CDR1 is MDHEN and CDR2 SYDVKM. V dropped 3 bases and J dropped 4; count of bases not matched to a gene: 4. The CDR3 spans 14 residues. This CDR3 reads CASSFSGRGYEQYF. DNA for the CDR3: TGTGCCAGCAGTTTTAGCGGGAGAGGGTACGAGCAGTACTTC.

This sequence joins TRBV7-2 and TRBJ2-1; TRBD1 or TRBD2 may be the D gene (5 bases each). Germline values: CDR1 SGHTA, CDR2 FQGNSA. There are 14 residues in the CDR3. V was clipped by 4 bases and J by 9 bases, with 16 bases between them. In nucleotides, the CDR3 is TGTGCCAGCAGCTCCCTGTGGGGGAGAAGTGAGCAGTTCTTC. Its translation is CASSSLWGRSEQFF.

The V and J genes are TRBV7-2 and TRBJ2-2; maybe TRBD1 (6 bases). The V gene's germline CDR1 is SGHTA and CDR2 FQGNSA. This CDR3 has 15 amino acids. Trimming pared 3 bases from V and 2 bases from J, leaving 10 bases between. The CDR3 coding sequence is TGTGCCAGCAGCTTCACAGGGATTAACACCGGGGAGCTGTTTTTT. Its protein product is CASSFTGINTGELFF.

The CDR3 is CASRPLPGARGGTGELFF. CDR3 nucleotides: TGTGCCAGCAGACCTCTACCCGGGGCCCGGGGAGGTACCGGGGAGCTGTTTTTT. V and J are TRBV28 and TRBJ2-2; TRBD2 might be the D (6 bases). Germline V lookup: CDR1 MDHEN, CDR2 SYDVKM. The CDR3 is 18 residues long. Trimming took off 6 bases at V and 5 bases at J, with 25 bases between the two ends.

The chain is built from TRBV10-3 and TRBJ1-3; TRBD1 might be the D (5 bases). Looked up from germline, CDR1 is ENHRY and CDR2 is SYGVKD. This CDR3 has 14 residues. The ends were cut back, 6 bases at V and 1 base at J, with 10 bases in the middle. As DNA, the CDR3 is TGTGCCATCAGCCCAGGGAAATCTGGAAACACCATATATTTT. This sequence encodes CAISPGKSGNTIYF.